This T cell receptor (beta chain) derives from a study of CD8+CD57+ T cells in acquired aplastic anemia (dated by TCRdb to the late 2010s). Concerning the study at large: DNA extracted from sorted CD4+ and CD8+ cells had a mean of about 3.2 ug, with a range of roughly 0.2 to 27.4 ug. An average of roughly 10 million reads for CD4+ cells and 11 million or so reads for CD8+ cells was obtained from healthy donor samples.

With regard to this clonotype: Its antigen has not been determined. No much larger clonotype is one base removed from it; base qualities were not supplied.

In the study, sorted CD4+ and CD8+ blood T cells from patients with severe aplastic anemia and from healthy subjects underwent deep sequencing of TCR repertoires. Ficoll-Paque density gradient centrifugation was used to isolate peripheral blood mononuclear cells. Before DNA extraction, CD4+ and CD8+ T cells were sorted by FACS or by magnetic beads. The CDR3 numbers 14 residues from cysteine through phenylalanine. Only the CDR3 portion is preserved as DNA: 42 bases, with reading frame beginning at the first base. The germline V gene (reference sequence) yields DFQATT for CDR1 and SNEGSKA for CDR2. The junction shows trimming of 6 bases on V and 4 bases on J, plus 17 bases between the germline ends. TCR beta VDJ combination and CDR3 sequence profiling used genomic DNA as the template. An Illumina HiSeq 2000 was used for TCR repertoire sequencing. Concerning the study's data processing: TRBV/TRBJ rearrangement plots, CDR3 size and DJ length profiles, and Simpson's diversity index were used to assess repertoires. The immunodominant clone was defined as the most abundant DNA sequence in deep sequencing data. CDR3 amino acid sequences were checked for sharing between subjects and were compared against published repertoires and the VDJdb database. TCRdb's own reprocessing of the public reads used fastp at Q25 and MiXCR and kept productive beta chains. Each entry merges the rows of one CDR3 protein and shows their most common DNA and genes. What appears here as the V and J calls and clone size reflects TCRdb's work, not the paper's. The sample contains about 190,000 distinct CDR3 sequences, approximately 49% of them found a single time. The top ten clones comprise about 16% of the sample.

Study-wide conclusions, independent of this receptor: Around 30 CD8+ CDR3 sequences were found in both patients and controls but appeared to be highly expressed in patients and within the immunodominant clones of the patients. CD8+ Simpson's diversity did not differ significantly between patients and healthy controls (P=0.060).

The sequenced sample was sorted CD4+, CD8+, or CD8+CD57+ T cells (not recorded which) from PBMCs. This TCR derives from a human donor in good health, serving as a control. The chain couples TRBV20-1 to TRBJ2-3; the D gene is tentatively TRBD1 or TRBD2, each matching 5 bases. CDR3 loop: CSAPPGTNPDTQYF. The nucleotides are TGCAGTGCCCCACCCGGGACCAACCCAGATACGCAGTATTTT.